This TCR beta chain came from a study of T-cell memory formation after mild COVID-19. On the study more broadly: TCR clustering was largely donor specific. Findings and caveats of the study: The study found balanced CD4/CD8 in clones contracting day 15 to 85 and a CD4+ lean in later expanders. CD4+ clones that contracted lay mainly in CM and EM; CD8+ ones lay in EMRA. The study detected some responding clones in pre-infection memory, suggesting cross-reactive memory joined.

The V gene's germline CDR1 is LGHNA and CDR2 YSLEER. The CDR3 runs to 14 residues. The V end lost 1 base, the J end lost 4 bases, and 10 bases lay between the germline ends. A single record per CDR3 protein comes from TCRdb applying MiXCR to the 5' RACE reads. The repertoire consists of 200,000 to 250,000 distinct CDR3 sequences, with approximately 9% occurring once and the leading ten covering 20% to 25%. Remarks on this clonotype: Its target is unknown.

Sequenced: PBMCs or a T cell subset sorted from them (not recorded which). The chain recombines TRBV4-3 with TRBJ1-2; D is perhaps TRBD1 (6 bases). The sequence was collected from a man aged 18 to 29 who had mild COVID-19 (a few samples of this study predate the infection). Cell type and time point are not known. CDR3 nucleotides: TGCGCCAGCAGCCAAGTCACAGGGCTCTATGGCTACACCTTC. It translates to CASSQVTGLYGYTF.